One sample yielded the 7 T cell receptor beta chains listed below, sequenced in a study of blood T cell repertoires in COVID-19. Some clones are missing from TCRdb's copy, which holds only in-frame ones; the method was immunoSEQ multiplex PCR. The repertoire holds around 150,000 clones, with roughly 74% as singletons. The sequenced sample consisted of peripheral blood. The receptors stem from a woman older than 75 with acute or convalescent COVID-19.

The J gene is TRBJ2-1, the V gene TRBV19; TRBD2 matches 10 bases. Germline CDR1 and CDR2: LNHDA and SQIVND (reference sequence). This CDR3 comprises 16 residues. The ends lost 5 bases at V and 7 bases at J; junction bases unmatched: 11. The CDR3 DNA sequence: TGTGCCAGTAGTTTAACACTAGCGGGATTGTGGAATGAGCAGTTCTTC. Protein: CASSLTLAGLWNEQFF.

In regard to this clone: Sequence at one end of the junction differs from germline and may be a read error. This chain uses TRBV28 with TRBJ2-2, with D uncertain. The germline CDR1 and CDR2 sequences are MDHEN and SYDVKM. The CDR3 contains 14 residues. CDR3 residues: CASGFPPNTGELFF. The CDR3 region has the DNA TGTGCCAGCGGTTTTCCTCCGAACACCGGGGAGCTGTTTTTT.

CDR3 protein: CASSQGLAGDRNEQFF. The CDR3 DNA reads as TGTGCCAGCAGCCAAGGACTAGCGGGAGATAGGAATGAGCAGTTCTTC. The chain joins TRBV4-2 to TRBJ2-1; 12 bases match TRBD2. The germline V gene encodes CDR1 LGHNA and CDR2 YNFKEQ. The CDR3 length is 16 residues. Trimming at V came to 1 base and at J to 7 bases, leaving 5 bases not matched to a gene.

The genes are TRBV6-5 and TRBJ1-5; D gene uncertain. Germline CDR1 reads MNHEY; CDR2 reads SVGAGI. The CDR3 length is 14 residues. The V and J ends lost 6 bases and 10 bases respectively, with 19 bases between them. CDR3 in DNA: TGTGCCAGCAGCACCGGGTCCCCCGAGGGTCCCCAGCATTTT. Encoded protein: CASSTGSPEGPQHF.

In its sample, this clone was seen once. This chain uses TRBV11-2 with TRBJ1-1; TRBD1 is a possible D gene (5 bases). The CDR3 is made up of 13 amino acids. Looked up from germline, CDR1 is SGHAT and CDR2 is FQNNGV. The V end lost 5 bases, the J end lost 6 bases, and 13 bases lay between the germline ends. The CDR3 protein is CASSLAWGAEAFF. Written as DNA, the CDR3 is TGTGCCAGCAGCCTAGCATGGGGGGCTGAAGCTTTCTTT.

The chain combines TRBV10-1 with TRBJ2-2; 9 nucleotides align to TRBD2. Germline lookup yields CDR1 WNHNN and CDR2 SYGVQD (reference sequence). This CDR3 is 14 amino acids long. The junction had 3 bases not matched to a gene; V was cut back by 4 bases and J by 6 bases. The CDR3 DNA follows: TGCGCCAGCAGTGGCGTAGCGGGAGCCGGGGAGCTGTTTTTT. Translated: CASSGVAGAGELFF.

This clone was seen just once. The genes are TRBV2 and TRBJ2-3; 9 bases are a match to TRBD1. The CDR3 runs 14 residues. The germline gives CDR1 SNHLY, CDR2 FYNNEI. J lost 4 bases, V lost 6 bases, and 5 bases had no gene match. The CDR3 DNA sequence: TGTGCCAGCAGAGGACAGGGGTCGGCAGATACGCAGTATTTT. This encodes CASRGQGSADTQYF.